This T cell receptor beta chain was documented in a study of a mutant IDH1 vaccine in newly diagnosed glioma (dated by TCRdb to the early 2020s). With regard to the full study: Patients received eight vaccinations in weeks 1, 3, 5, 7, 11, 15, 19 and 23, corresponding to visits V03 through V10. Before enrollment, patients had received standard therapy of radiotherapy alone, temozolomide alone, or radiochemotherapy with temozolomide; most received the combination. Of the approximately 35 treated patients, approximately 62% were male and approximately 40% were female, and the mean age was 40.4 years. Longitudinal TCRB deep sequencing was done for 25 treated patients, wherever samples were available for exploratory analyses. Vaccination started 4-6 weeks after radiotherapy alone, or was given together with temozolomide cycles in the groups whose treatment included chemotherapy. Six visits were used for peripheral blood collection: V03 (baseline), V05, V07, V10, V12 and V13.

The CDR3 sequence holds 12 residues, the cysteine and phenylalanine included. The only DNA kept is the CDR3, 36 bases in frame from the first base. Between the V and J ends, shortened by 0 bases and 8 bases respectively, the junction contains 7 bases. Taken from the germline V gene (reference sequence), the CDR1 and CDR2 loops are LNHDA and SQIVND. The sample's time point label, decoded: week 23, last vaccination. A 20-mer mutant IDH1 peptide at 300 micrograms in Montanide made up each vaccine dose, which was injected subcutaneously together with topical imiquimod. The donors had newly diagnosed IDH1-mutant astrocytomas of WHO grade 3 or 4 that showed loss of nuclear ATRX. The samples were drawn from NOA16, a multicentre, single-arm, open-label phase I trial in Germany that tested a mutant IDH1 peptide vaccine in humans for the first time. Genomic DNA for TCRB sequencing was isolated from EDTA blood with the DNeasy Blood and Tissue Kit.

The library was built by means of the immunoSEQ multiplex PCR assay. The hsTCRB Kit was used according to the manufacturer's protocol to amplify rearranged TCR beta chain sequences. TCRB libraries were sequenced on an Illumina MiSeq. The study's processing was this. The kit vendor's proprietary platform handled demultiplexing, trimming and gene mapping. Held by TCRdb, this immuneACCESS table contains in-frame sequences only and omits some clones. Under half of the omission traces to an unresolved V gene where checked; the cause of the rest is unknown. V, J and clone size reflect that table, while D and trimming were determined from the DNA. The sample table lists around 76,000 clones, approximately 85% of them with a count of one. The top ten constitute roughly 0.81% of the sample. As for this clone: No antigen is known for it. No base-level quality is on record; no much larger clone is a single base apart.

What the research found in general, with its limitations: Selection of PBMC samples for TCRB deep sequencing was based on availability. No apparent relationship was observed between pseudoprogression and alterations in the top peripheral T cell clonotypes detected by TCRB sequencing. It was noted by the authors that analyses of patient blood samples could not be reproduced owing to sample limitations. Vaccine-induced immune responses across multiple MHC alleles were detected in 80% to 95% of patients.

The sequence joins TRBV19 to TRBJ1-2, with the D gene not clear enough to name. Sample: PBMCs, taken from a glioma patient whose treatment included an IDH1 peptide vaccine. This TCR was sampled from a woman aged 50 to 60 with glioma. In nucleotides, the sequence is TGTGCCAGTAGTATAGAGGGCTGGGGCTACACCTTC. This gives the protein CASSIEGWGYTF.